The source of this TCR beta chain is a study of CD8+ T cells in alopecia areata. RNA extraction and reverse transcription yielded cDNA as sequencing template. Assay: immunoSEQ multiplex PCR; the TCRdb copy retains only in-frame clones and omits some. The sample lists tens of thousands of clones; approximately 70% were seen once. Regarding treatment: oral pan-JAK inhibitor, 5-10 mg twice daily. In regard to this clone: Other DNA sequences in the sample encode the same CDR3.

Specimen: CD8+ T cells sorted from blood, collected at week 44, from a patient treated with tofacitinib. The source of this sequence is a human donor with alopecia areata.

In nucleotides, the CDR3 is TGTGCCTGGAGTGTAGGGACAGGATCCTACGAGCAGTACTTC. Its translation is CAWSVGTGSYEQYF. V and J are TRBV30 and TRBJ2-7; 8 bases match TRBD1. Germline-derived CDR1 and CDR2 are GTSNPN and SVGIG (reference sequence). This CDR3 region has 14 residues. V shed 0 bases and J 1 base; nucleotides not matched to a gene: 2.